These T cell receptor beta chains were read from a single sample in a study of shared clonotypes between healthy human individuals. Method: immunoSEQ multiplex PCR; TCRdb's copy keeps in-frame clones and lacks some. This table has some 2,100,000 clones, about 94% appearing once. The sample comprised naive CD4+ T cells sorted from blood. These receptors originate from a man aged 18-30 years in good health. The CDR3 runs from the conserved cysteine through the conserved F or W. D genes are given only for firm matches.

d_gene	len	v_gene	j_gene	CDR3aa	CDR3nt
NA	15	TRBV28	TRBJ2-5	CASSLLDRTQETQYF	TGTGCCAGCAGTTTACTCGACAGGACCCAAGAGACCCAGTACTTC
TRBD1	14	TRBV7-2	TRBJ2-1	CASSYRTGGNEQFF	TGTGCCAGCAGCTATCGGACAGGGGGGAATGAGCAGTTCTTC
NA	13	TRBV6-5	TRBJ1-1	CASSKTGSTEAFF	TGTGCCAGCAGCAAGACAGGATCCACTGAAGCTTTCTTT
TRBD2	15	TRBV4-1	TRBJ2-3	CASSQRASGRDTQYF	TGCGCCAGCAGCCAGAGAGCGAGCGGGAGGGATACGCAGTATTTT
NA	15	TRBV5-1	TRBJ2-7	CASSGPAGNSYEQYF	TGCGCCAGCAGCGGGCCCGCAGGGAACTCCTACGAGCAGTACTTC
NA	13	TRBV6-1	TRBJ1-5	CASSTRGAQPQHF	TGTGCCAGCAGCACGAGGGGGGCTCAGCCCCAGCATTTT
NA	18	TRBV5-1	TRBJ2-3	CASSLLAQGPSSTDTQYF	TGCGCCAGCAGCTTGTTGGCGCAGGGGCCTTCTAGCACAGATACGCAGTATTTT
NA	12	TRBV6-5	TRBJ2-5	CASRRDSETQYF	TGTGCCAGCAGGAGGGACTCAGAGACCCAGTACTTC
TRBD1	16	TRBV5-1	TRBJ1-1	CASSGGTGFGVTEAFF	TGCGCCAGCAGCGGCGGGACAGGGTTTGGTGTCACTGAAGCTTTCTTT
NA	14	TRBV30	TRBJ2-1	CAWSAGTPYNEQFF	TGTGCCTGGAGTGCCGGGACACCTTACAATGAGCAGTTCTTC
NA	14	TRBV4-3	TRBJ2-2	CASSLGANTGELFF	TGCGCCAGCAGCCTGGGGGCGAACACCGGGGAGCTGTTTTTT